Listed below are T cell receptor beta chains from one sample, sequenced in a study of CD8 T cells in Susac syndrome. TCRdb ran MiXCR on the immunoSEQ multiplex PCR reads and lists one entry per CDR3 protein. Of about 400,000 distinct CDR3 sequences in the sample, more than 80% are singletons; the top ten hold about 0.12%. The source material was CD8+ T cells from PBMCs. The receptor set was obtained from a human donor with multiple sclerosis. Each CDR3 is given with its conserved first and last residue. Fields, in order: V gene, clone size, D gene, J gene, CDR3 DNA, CDR3 protein. A D gene is named only where the DNA matches it firmly. Clone sizes are given selectively: once, few, many, or a class where the clone is expanded.

v_gene: TRBV29-1; abundance: .; d_gene: TRBD1; j_gene: TRBJ1-1; CDR3nt: TGCAGCGTACAAAGAGGGACAGTGTATGGCACTGAAGCTTTCTTT; CDR3aa: CSVQRGTVYGTEAFF
v_gene: TRBV5-1; abundance: .; d_gene: .; j_gene: TRBJ1-1; CDR3nt: TGCGCCAGCAGCTTGAGCGGCAGCAATGAAGCTTTCTTT; CDR3aa: CASSLSGSNEAFF
v_gene: TRBV6-5; abundance: .; d_gene: .; j_gene: TRBJ2-2; CDR3nt: TGTGCCAGCACGACCGGGGAGCTGTTTTTT; CDR3aa: CASTTGELFF
v_gene: TRBV27; abundance: .; d_gene: .; j_gene: TRBJ2-4; CDR3nt: TGTGCCAGCAGTTACCCCGGACAGATTCAGTACTTC; CDR3aa: CASSYPGQIQYF
v_gene: TRBV19; abundance: .; d_gene: .; j_gene: TRBJ2-2; CDR3nt: TGTGCCAGTAGTATTGAGGAACTTGTTCCGAACACCGGGGAGCTGTTTTTT; CDR3aa: CASSIEELVPNTGELFF
v_gene: TRBV7-6; abundance: .; d_gene: .; j_gene: TRBJ1-1; CDR3nt: TGTGCCAGCAGCCCGGACGGATTTATGAACACTGAAGCTTTCTTT; CDR3aa: CASSPDGFMNTEAFF
v_gene: TRBV12-3/TRBV12-4; abundance: .; d_gene: .; j_gene: TRBJ2-7; CDR3nt: TGTGCCAGCAGTTCTACAAACACCGACAGTCTCTACGAGCAGTACTTC; CDR3aa: CASSSTNTDSLYEQYF
v_gene: TRBV27; abundance: .; d_gene: TRBD2; j_gene: TRBJ2-1; CDR3nt: TGTGCCAGCAGTTTTGGACTAGCGGGCGTCAATGAGCAGTTCTTC; CDR3aa: CASSFGLAGVNEQFF
v_gene: TRBV5-1; abundance: .; d_gene: .; j_gene: TRBJ1-3; CDR3nt: TGCGCCAGCAGCCCTGGAGCTCCCCCGCTCTCTGGAAACACCATATATTTT; CDR3aa: CASSPGAPPLSGNTIYF
v_gene: TRBV4-1; abundance: .; d_gene: .; j_gene: TRBJ1-1; CDR3nt: TGCGCCAGCAGCCAAGTAATAGGGATGAACACTGAAGCTTTCTTT; CDR3aa: CASSQVIGMNTEAFF
v_gene: TRBV5-1; abundance: .; d_gene: .; j_gene: TRBJ1-1; CDR3nt: TGCGCCAGCAGCTTGAACTGGGGGACACCTGAAGCTTTCTTT; CDR3aa: CASSLNWGTPEAFF
v_gene: TRBV4-1; abundance: .; d_gene: .; j_gene: TRBJ1-1; CDR3nt: TGCGCCAGCAGCCAAGAATGGCAGAACACTGAAGCTTTCTTT; CDR3aa: CASSQEWQNTEAFF
v_gene: TRBV18; abundance: .; d_gene: .; j_gene: TRBJ1-1; CDR3nt: TGTGCCAGCTCACCATCCCCGAGTTCAAACACTGAAGCTTTCTTT; CDR3aa: CASSPSPSSNTEAFF
v_gene: TRBV11-2; abundance: .; d_gene: TRBD2; j_gene: TRBJ2-3; CDR3nt: TGTGCCAGCAGCTTAGAGGGGGAAGCGGGAGGGCCTCTTACGCAGTATTTT; CDR3aa: CASSLEGEAGGPLTQYF
v_gene: TRBV6-5; abundance: .; d_gene: .; j_gene: TRBJ2-7; CDR3nt: TGTGCCAGCAGTTGGGCCGCCAGATACGAGCAGTACTTC; CDR3aa: CASSWAARYEQYF
v_gene: TRBV5-8; abundance: .; d_gene: .; j_gene: TRBJ1-5; CDR3nt: TGTGCCAGCACGTTCAGGACCGATAGCAATCAGCCCCAGCATTTT; CDR3aa: CASTFRTDSNQPQHF
v_gene: TRBV6-2/TRBV6-3; abundance: .; d_gene: .; j_gene: TRBJ2-2; CDR3nt: TGTGCCAGCAGTTACGGAAGGGGGGACGGGGAGCTGTTTTTT; CDR3aa: CASSYGRGDGELFF
v_gene: TRBV27; abundance: .; d_gene: .; j_gene: TRBJ1-2; CDR3nt: TGTGCCAGCAGTGCGGACGAGGGCTATGGCTACACCTTC; CDR3aa: CASSADEGYGYTF
v_gene: TRBV7-9; abundance: .; d_gene: .; j_gene: TRBJ1-3; CDR3nt: TGTGCCAGCAGCCCCTTACCGAGCTCTGGAAACACCATATATTTT; CDR3aa: CASSPLPSSGNTIYF
v_gene: TRBV27; abundance: .; d_gene: TRBD1; j_gene: TRBJ1-1; CDR3nt: TGTGCCAGCAGTCACGCAGGGGGCGCGAACACTGAAGCTTTCTTT; CDR3aa: CASSHAGGANTEAFF
v_gene: TRBV12-3/TRBV12-4; abundance: .; d_gene: .; j_gene: TRBJ1-2; CDR3nt: TGTGCCAGCAGTTCGGGACCTCGGGCATATGGCTACACCTTC; CDR3aa: CASSSGPRAYGYTF
v_gene: TRBV7-2; abundance: .; d_gene: .; j_gene: TRBJ1-6; CDR3nt: TGTGCCAGCAGCTTACCCGTCTCCAGGGCGTACAATTCACCCCTCCACTTT; CDR3aa: CASSLPVSRAYNSPLHF
v_gene: TRBV4-2; abundance: .; d_gene: TRBD2; j_gene: TRBJ2-1; CDR3nt: TGTGCCAGCAGCCAAGAGGGGGGGATCGACTACAATGAGCAGTTCTTC; CDR3aa: CASSQEGGIDYNEQFF
v_gene: TRBV28; abundance: .; d_gene: .; j_gene: TRBJ2-5; CDR3nt: TGTGCCAGCAGCGGAGATAATCAAGAGACCCAGTACTTC; CDR3aa: CASSGDNQETQYF
v_gene: TRBV11-1; abundance: .; d_gene: TRBD1; j_gene: TRBJ1-1; CDR3nt: TGTGCCAGCAGCTGGGGACAGGGGGGCACTGAAGCTTTCTTT; CDR3aa: CASSWGQGGTEAFF
v_gene: TRBV11-2; abundance: .; d_gene: .; j_gene: TRBJ2-1; CDR3nt: TGTGCCAGCAGCGCAAACGGCTACGGAAACAATGAGCAGTTCTTC; CDR3aa: CASSANGYGNNEQFF
v_gene: TRBV7-2; abundance: .; d_gene: .; j_gene: TRBJ2-1; CDR3nt: TGTGCCAGCAGCTTCGGTCGAAGCGGCTACAATGAGCAGTTCTTC; CDR3aa: CASSFGRSGYNEQFF
v_gene: TRBV3-1; abundance: .; d_gene: .; j_gene: TRBJ2-7; CDR3nt: TGTGCCAGCAGCCAAAAGGACGTCGCCTACGAGCAGTACTTC; CDR3aa: CASSQKDVAYEQYF
v_gene: TRBV12-3/TRBV12-4; abundance: .; d_gene: TRBD1; j_gene: TRBJ1-1; CDR3nt: TGTGCCAGCACCGGGACAGAGGATGACACTGAAGCTTTCTTT; CDR3aa: CASTGTEDDTEAFF
v_gene: TRBV6-5; abundance: once; d_gene: .; j_gene: TRBJ1-1; CDR3nt: TGTGCCAGCAGTCACAGGGTTGAGACTGAAGCTTTCTTT; CDR3aa: CASSHRVETEAFF
v_gene: TRBV2; abundance: .; d_gene: .; j_gene: TRBJ1-1; CDR3nt: TGTGCCAGCATGGGGACTGACGAGGCTTTCTTT; CDR3aa: CASMGTDEAFF
v_gene: TRBV5-1; abundance: .; d_gene: .; j_gene: TRBJ1-1; CDR3nt: TGCGCCAGCAGCTTGGAGTGGGAGAACACTGAAGCTTTCTTT; CDR3aa: CASSLEWENTEAFF
v_gene: TRBV7-9; abundance: few; d_gene: .; j_gene: TRBJ2-1; CDR3nt: TGTGCCAGCAGCATAAATCTAGGCGATGAGCAGTTCTTC; CDR3aa: CASSINLGDEQFF
v_gene: TRBV24-1; abundance: .; d_gene: TRBD2; j_gene: TRBJ2-1; CDR3nt: TGTGCCACCAGTGATGGACTAGCGGGAGCCAATGAGCAGTTCTTC; CDR3aa: CATSDGLAGANEQFF
v_gene: TRBV20-1; abundance: .; d_gene: .; j_gene: TRBJ1-4; CDR3nt: TGCAGTGCTAGAGTGGTTGGACAGAGCCTCGCAACTAATGAAAAACTGTTTTTT; CDR3aa: CSARVVGQSLATNEKLFF
v_gene: TRBV18; abundance: .; d_gene: .; j_gene: TRBJ2-1; CDR3nt: TGTGCCAGCTCACTCGCAGACACAGGGTTGGATGAGCAGTTCTTC; CDR3aa: CASSLADTGLDEQFF
v_gene: TRBV2; abundance: .; d_gene: .; j_gene: TRBJ2-4; CDR3nt: TGTGCCAGCAGCGCAAGGTCAGAAAACATTCAGTACTTC; CDR3aa: CASSARSENIQYF
v_gene: TRBV27; abundance: .; d_gene: .; j_gene: TRBJ1-6; CDR3nt: TGTGCCAGCAGTTTCGGCAGCACTAATTCACCCCTCCACTTT; CDR3aa: CASSFGSTNSPLHF
v_gene: TRBV6-5; abundance: .; d_gene: .; j_gene: TRBJ1-1; CDR3nt: TGTGCCAGCAGTTACTCGATTCAGGGGTTGAAGGCTGAAGCTTTCTTT; CDR3aa: CASSYSIQGLKAEAFF
v_gene: TRBV6-5; abundance: .; d_gene: TRBD1; j_gene: TRBJ2-7; CDR3nt: TGTGCCAGCAGTTACCATCGGACAGGGGGCCTGTACGAGCAGTACTTC; CDR3aa: CASSYHRTGGLYEQYF